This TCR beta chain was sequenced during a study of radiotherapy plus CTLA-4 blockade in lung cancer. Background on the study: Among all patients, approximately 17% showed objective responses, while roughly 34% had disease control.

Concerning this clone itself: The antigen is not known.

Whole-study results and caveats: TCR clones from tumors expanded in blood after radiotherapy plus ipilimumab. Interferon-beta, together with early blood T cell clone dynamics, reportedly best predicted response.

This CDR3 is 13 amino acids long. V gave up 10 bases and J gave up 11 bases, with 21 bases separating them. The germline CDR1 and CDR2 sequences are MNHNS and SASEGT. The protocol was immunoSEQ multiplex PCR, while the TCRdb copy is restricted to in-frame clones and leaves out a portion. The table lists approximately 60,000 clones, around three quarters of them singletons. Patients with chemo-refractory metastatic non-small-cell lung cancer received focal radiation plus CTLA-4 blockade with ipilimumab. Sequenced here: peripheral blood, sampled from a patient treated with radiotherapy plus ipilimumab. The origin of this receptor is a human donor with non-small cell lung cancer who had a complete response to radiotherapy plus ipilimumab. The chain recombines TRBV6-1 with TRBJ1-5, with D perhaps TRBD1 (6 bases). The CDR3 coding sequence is TGTGCCATCGCTGTCATGGGGGGCGAAGCCCAGCATTTT. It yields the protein CAIAVMGGEAQHF.